Each of the 18 T cell receptor beta chains below was sequenced from the same sample in a study of response to subunit inactivated influenza vaccine. TCRdb re-derived calls from the RT-PCR reads in MiXCR, one entry per CDR3 protein. The profile covers 200,000 to 300,000 distinct CDR3 sequences, with 9% to 15% appearing a single time and more than 7% taken by the ten largest. The source was non-naive T cells sorted from PBMCs, collected 14 days before vaccination. These receptors were obtained from a man aged 45-65 years who received an inactivated influenza vaccine.

The chain has TRBV3-1 and TRBJ1-2; D may be TRBD1 (5 bases). Trimming left V 10 bases short and J 0 bases short, with 27 bases between. This CDR3 region has 18 residues. Germline CDR1 reads LGHDT; CDR2 reads YNNKEL (reference sequence). The CDR3 reads CATSKARGAGSTNYGYTF. The CDR3 DNA sequence: TGTGCCACCTCCAAAGCCCGAGGGGCGGGGTCAACTAACTATGGCTACACCTTC.

This clonotype turned up a few times. The chain couples TRBV6-2 or TRBV6-3 to TRBJ2-2, with TRBD2 identical over 12 bases. Germline V lookup: CDR1 MNHEY, CDR2 SVGEGT. Trimming removed 6 bases from V and 0 bases from J; junction bases left unmatched: 14. The CDR3 has 20 residues. The CDR3: CASSPTLLAGGTTNTGELFF. The DNA for the CDR3 is TGTGCCAGCAGCCCCACCCTACTAGCGGGAGGAACAACGAACACCGGGGAGCTGTTTTTT.

Remarks on this clonotype: A much larger clone sits a single nucleotide away, making a read error possible. This sequence joins TRBV12-3 or TRBV12-4 and TRBJ2-2, with D unresolved. Trimming left V 3 bases short and J 4 bases short, with 9 bases between. The CDR3 extends over 14 amino acids. CDR3 DNA: TGTGCCAGCAGTTTGGCCAGTAGCACCGGGGAGCTGTTTTTT. Residues: CASSLASSTGELFF.

This chain connects TRBV7-2 to TRBJ2-3; tentative D call: TRBD2 (5 bases). The length of the CDR3 is 13 residues. V was cut by 7 bases and J by 4 bases, with 12 bases left in between. The V gene's germline CDR1 is SGHTA and CDR2 FQGNSA. CDR3 nucleotide sequence: TGTGCCAGCAAAGCGAGGGCGTCAGATACGCAGTATTTT. This codes for CASKARASDTQYF.

The table lists this clonotype with a few counts. The chain combines TRBV28 with TRBJ2-1, with a possible D match to TRBD1 (5 bases). CDR1 and CDR2 from the germline V gene are MDHEN and SYDVKM. V lost 6 bases to trimming and J lost 4 bases, with 16 bases between them. This CDR3 has 15 amino acids. The CDR3 DNA reads as TGTGCCAGCAGCCTGGGCAGGGTGACTTACAATGAGCAGTTCTTC. This codes for CASSLGRVTYNEQFF.

This clonotype occurred many times. V and J are TRBV20-1 and TRBJ1-1; possible D gene TRBD1, 5 bases. The CDR3 sequence is 15 residues long. V dropped 4 bases and J dropped 10 bases, with 25 bases sitting between them. Germline V gene lookup returns CDR1 DFQATT and CDR2 SNEGSKA (reference sequence). The CDR3 reads CSANSPGRPGEGAFF. DNA of the CDR3: TGCAGTGCTAATTCCCCAGGGCGTCCCGGAGAAGGAGCTTTCTTT.

This clonotype was found a few times. This sequence joins TRBV6-5 and TRBJ1-6; D not resolved. V shed 3 bases and J shed 4 bases, with 16 bases lying between them. Germline lookup yields CDR1 MNHEY and CDR2 SVGAGI. The CDR3 extends over 17 amino acids. The CDR3 DNA reads TGTGCCAGCAGTTATCAATCCCTTGGACGGTATAATTCACCCCTCCACTTT. Protein sequence: CASSYQSLGRYNSPLHF.

This chain connects TRBV20-1 to TRBJ2-5; D gene unclear. This CDR3 region has 13 residues. Between the trimmed V and J ends, which lost 5 bases and 4 bases, there was a span of 14 bases. Germline V gene sequence: CDR1 DFQATT, CDR2 SNEGSKA (reference sequence). The DNA for the CDR3 is TGCAGTGCTCCCGGGCTGATCCGAGAGACCCAGTACTTC. Its protein is CSAPGLIRETQYF.

This chain uses TRBV5-5 with TRBJ2-7; 9 bases agree with TRBD1. Germline lookup yields CDR1 SGHKS and CDR2 YYEKEE (reference sequence). Trimming removed 5 bases from V and 3 bases from J; junction bases left unmatched: 9. The CDR3 loop spans 15 amino acids. The CDR3 is CASSQGQGYIYEQYF. As DNA, the CDR3 is TGTGCCAGCAGTCAGGGACAGGGATATATCTACGAGCAGTACTTC.

The CDR3 coding sequence is TGTGCCAGCAGTCAAAACCGCGGGACACCTAACAATGAGCAGTTCTTC. Its protein product is CASSQNRGTPNNEQFF. The V gene is TRBV2, the J gene TRBJ2-1; TRBD1 or TRBD2 may be the D gene (6 bases each). This CDR3 is 16 amino acids long. V gave up 5 bases and J gave up 5 bases, with 19 bases separating them. The V gene's germline CDR1 is SNHLY and CDR2 FYNNEI.

This clonotype has a handful of counts. This rearrangement joins TRBV19 to TRBJ1-5; no firm D call. The germline gives CDR1 LNHDA, CDR2 SQIVND (reference sequence). This CDR3 comprises 14 residues. V lost 6 bases and J lost 7, with 16 bases in between. The CDR3 bases are TGTGCCAGTAGATCGACCTCGTCGGGACAGCCCCAGCATTTT. As protein: CASRSTSSGQPQHF.

With regard to this clonotype: A much more abundant neighbour one base away suggests this may be a read error. This chain uses TRBV7-8 with TRBJ2-1; TRBD1 might be the D (6 bases). CDR1 and CDR2 from the germline V gene are SGHVS and FQNEAQ. CDR3 length: 13 amino acids. This chain's CDR3 is CACSLMGAGEQFF. DNA of the CDR3: TGTGCCTGCAGCTTAATGGGGGCAGGAGAGCAGTTCTTC.

This clonotype was seen a few times. The chain has TRBV28 and TRBJ1-2; D remains ambiguous. Per germline, CDR1 MDHEN and CDR2 SYDVKM. V was pared by 6 bases and J by 0 bases, with 5 bases between. This CDR3 has 12 amino acids. CDR3 in DNA: TGTGCCAGCAGGTTTGCTAACTATGGCTACACCTTC. Protein: CASRFANYGYTF.

The chain employs TRBV27 and TRBJ1-1; D is unresolved. This CDR3 region has 15 residues. V shed 5 bases and J shed 5 bases, with 18 bases lying between them. Germline assignment: CDR1 MNHEY and CDR2 SMNVEV (reference sequence). CDR3 residues: CASSANSWAGTEAFF. In nucleotides, the CDR3 is TGTGCCAGCAGTGCCAATTCGTGGGCGGGAACTGAAGCTTTCTTT.

This clonotype was picked up a small number of times. J is TRBJ2-7 and V is TRBV27; D gene uncertain. The CDR3 runs 15 residues. The germline V gene encodes CDR1 MNHEY and CDR2 SMNVEV (reference sequence). V was shortened by 3 bases and J by 2 bases, with 14 bases between the two germline ends. CDR3 protein: CASSLSSRGAYEQYF. CDR3 nucleotides: TGTGCCAGCAGTTTGTCTTCACGTGGGGCCTACGAGCAGTACTTC.

V and J are TRBV11-2 and TRBJ2-6; a possible D gene is TRBD2 (5 bases). The CDR3 has 18 amino acids. Between the trimmed V and J ends, which lost 4 bases and 1 base, there was a span of 17 bases. Germline-derived CDR1 and CDR2 are SGHAT and FQNNGV. CDR3 sequence: CASSSHIGESSGANVLTF. As DNA, the CDR3 is TGTGCCAGCAGCTCCCACATTGGGGAGTCGTCTGGGGCCAACGTCCTGACTTTC.

As for this clonotype: At one end the junction does not follow the germline gene, possibly because of a read error. The chain uses TRBV11-2 and TRBJ2-7; TRBD1 aligns across 7 bases. The CDR3 totals 13 residues. Germline V lookup: CDR1 SGHAT, CDR2 FQNNGV. The CDR3 protein is CASSLDRDSGLHF. The DNA for the CDR3 is TGTGCCAGCAGCTTGGACCGGGACAGCGGATTGCACTTC.

In this sample, this clonotype turned up a few times. This chain joins TRBV5-1 and TRBJ2-1, with D perhaps given as TRBD1 or TRBD2 (5 bases each). V was shortened by 4 bases and J by 6 bases, with 11 bases between the two germline ends. CDR3 length equals 13 residues. Germline-derived CDR1 and CDR2 are SGHRS and YFSETQ. CDR3 coding DNA: TGCGCCAGCAGCAGGGACGAGCCCAATGAGCAGTTCTTC. It specifies CASSRDEPNEQFF. The variable domain in full, with the rest retrieved from reference TRBV5-1 and TRBJ2-1, is KAGVTQTPRYLIKTRGQQVTLSCSPISGHRSVSWYQQTPGQGLQFLFEYFSETQRNKGNFPGRFSGRQFSNSRSEMNVSTLELGDSALYLCASSRDEPNEQFFGPGTRLTVL.